Given below is one TCR beta chain in context. Its antigen is as yet unknown. This specimen belongs to a study of Ad26.COV2.S vaccination and SARS-CoV-2 variants. Study observations and caveats: Among vaccine recipients, spike-specific TCR breadth exceeded that of placebo recipients. Analyses of TCR breadth and depth may have underestimated total T cell responses. Non-spike TCR breadth did not differ much between vaccine and placebo recipients.

Treatment here: some 19 received Ad26.COV2.S at low or high dose, single or two shots; 5 received placebo; per-sample allocation not given. Sampling occurred on day 63 after the first vaccine or placebo injection. The study used a vaccine consisting of an Ad26 vector that expressed Wuhan-strain SARS-CoV-2 spike. The CDR3 has 13 amino acids. The germline V gene has CDR1 MNHEY and CDR2 SVGEGT. Trimming pared 6 bases from V and 9 bases from J, leaving 15 bases between. The table came from immunoSEQ multiplex PCR; TCRdb's copy has only in-frame clones and leaves some out. Among some 450,000 clones listed, 90% were seen once.

The V call is TRBV6-2 or TRBV6-3, the J call TRBJ2-1; D remains ambiguous. This receptor was obtained from a person between 18 and 65 years old who received the Ad26.COV2.S COVID-19 vaccine or a placebo. The source material was peripheral blood, sampled in a trial of Ad26.COV2.S vaccine versus placebo. The CDR3 protein is CASSPHNPSEQFF. CDR3 in DNA: TGTGCCAGCAGCCCTCACAACCCAAGTGAGCAGTTCTTC.